The subject of this entry is one TCR beta chain. This record comes from a study of T cells in Graves' hyperthyroidism and ophthalmopathy. TCR beta CDR3 region amplification was performed from RNA transcripts. In the first-round RT-PCR of the TCR CDR3, the HTBI primer set was used. TCRdb redid the calling of the multiplex PCR reads with MiXCR, one entry per CDR3 protein. The sample includes approximately 620,000 distinct CDR3 sequences, 16% of them seen just once. This CDR3 is built from 14 residues. Trimming removed 1 base from V and 10 bases from J, with 14 bases in between. Germline CDR1 reads DFQATT; CDR2 reads SNEGSKA (reference sequence).

The clonotype originates from a woman aged 40-49 years with Graves' ophthalmopathy. Source material: blood. The V and J genes are TRBV20-1 and TRBJ1-6, with D perhaps matching TRBD1 (5 bases). The CDR3 nucleotides are TGCAGTGCTAGAGCTGACGGGGGTAAATCACCCCTCCACTTT. Translating gives CSARADGGKSPLHF.